The 7 T cell receptor beta chains listed next were all sequenced from one sample in a study of blood T cell repertoires in COVID-19. Method: immunoSEQ multiplex PCR; TCRdb's copy keeps in-frame clones and lacks some. The table has over 600,000 clones, 85% to 90% seen once. Source material: peripheral blood. The source is a woman between 18 and 29 years old with acute or convalescent COVID-19.

This clone was counted only a few times. The chain carries TRBV4-1 and TRBJ1-1; D remains unclear. V shed 0 bases and J shed 2 bases, with 10 bases lying between them. This CDR3 region has 15 residues. CDR1 is MGHRA and CDR2 is YSYEKL in the germline V gene. CDR3 in amino acids: CASSQEGGVNTEAFF. The CDR3 DNA is TGCGCCAGCAGCCAAGAAGGCGGAGTTAACACTGAAGCTTTCTTT.

This clone occurred once. The genes are TRBV24-1 and TRBJ2-3; D perhaps matches TRBD2 (5 bases). V was cut by 1 base and J by 4 bases, with 8 bases left in between. CDR3 length: 14 amino acids. In germline, CDR1 is KGHDR, CDR2 SFDVKD. CDR3 sequence (DNA): TGTGCCACCAGTGATTTCGCCGGGGCAGATACGCAGTATTTT. Protein product: CATSDFAGADTQYF.

The gene calls are TRBV9 and TRBJ2-7; 10 nucleotides line up with TRBD1. Germline lookup yields CDR1 SGDLS and CDR2 YYNGEE. After removal of 0 bases from V and 5 bases from J, the junction contained 8 bases not matched to a gene. This CDR3 spans 16 amino acids. The CDR3 region is CASSVAGQGNMHEQYF. In nucleotides, the CDR3 is TGTGCCAGCAGCGTAGCGGGACAGGGGAATATGCACGAGCAGTACTTC.

This chain links TRBV18 with TRBJ1-2, with a possible D match to TRBD1 (5 bases). CDR3 size: 13 residues. Germline CDR1 is KGHSH and CDR2 is LQKENI. Trimming left V 8 bases short and J 2 bases short, with 12 bases between. The CDR3 DNA sequence: TGTGCCAGCGCTCCGGGGGAGAACTATGGCTACACCTTC. It specifies CASAPGENYGYTF.

CDR3 protein: CASSLTYLSGQPQHF. In DNA, the CDR3 is TGTGCCAGCTCACTTACGTACCTGTCGGGTCAGCCCCAGCATTTT. The V call is TRBV18, the J call TRBJ1-5; D uncertain. The CDR3 is made up of 15 amino acids. Between the trimmed V and J ends, which lost 4 bases and 6 bases, there was a span of 16 bases. Germline CDR1 reads KGHSH; CDR2 reads LQKENI.

The rearrangement links TRBV12-5 to TRBJ1-2; 9 bases are shared with TRBD1. This CDR3 region has 13 residues. Germline assignment: CDR1 LGHNT and CDR2 FRNRAP. With V trimmed by 6 bases and J by 8 bases, 7 bases remained unmatched. The CDR3 DNA is TGTGCTAGTGGGGGACAGGGAAGATCGGGCTACACCTTC. Translating gives CASGGQGRSGYTF.

V and J are TRBV30 and TRBJ2-2; D might be TRBD1 (5 bases). The V end lost 0 bases, the J end lost 11 bases, and 7 bases lay between the germline ends. CDR3 length equals 11 residues. Germline V gene lookup returns CDR1 GTSNPN and CDR2 SVGIG (reference sequence). CDR3 protein: CAWSVGEELFF. Written as DNA, the CDR3 is TGTGCCTGGAGTGTAGGGGAAGAGCTGTTTTTT.